This T cell receptor (beta chain) emerged from a study of T cell clonality in common variable immunodeficiency. Findings and caveats of the study: Fewer TCRbeta clones were shared among CVID subjects than controls.

There are 13 residues in the CDR3. Trimming removed 2 bases from V and 6 bases from J, with 11 bases in between. Germline lookup yields CDR1 DFQATT and CDR2 SNEGSKA (reference sequence). Libraries were prepared by immunoSEQ multiplex PCR; TCRdb keeps only in-frame clonotypes and omits some of them. Found here are around 34,000 clones, no singletons; the ten largest cover around 3.1%. This clone has at least ten counts. Its antigen is currently unknown. The read terminates 3 residues before the CDR3 end, so the remaining end is supplied by the germline J gene. The receptor comes from a person between 18 and 69 years old in good health. This chain connects TRBV20-1 to TRBJ2-1; TRBD2 is a possible D gene (6 bases). Material: peripheral blood mononuclear cells. Partial CDR3 DNA: TGCAGTGCTAGACGTCTAGCGAGCAATGAG. Translation: CSARRLASNE. The CDR3 in full is CSARRLASNEQFF.